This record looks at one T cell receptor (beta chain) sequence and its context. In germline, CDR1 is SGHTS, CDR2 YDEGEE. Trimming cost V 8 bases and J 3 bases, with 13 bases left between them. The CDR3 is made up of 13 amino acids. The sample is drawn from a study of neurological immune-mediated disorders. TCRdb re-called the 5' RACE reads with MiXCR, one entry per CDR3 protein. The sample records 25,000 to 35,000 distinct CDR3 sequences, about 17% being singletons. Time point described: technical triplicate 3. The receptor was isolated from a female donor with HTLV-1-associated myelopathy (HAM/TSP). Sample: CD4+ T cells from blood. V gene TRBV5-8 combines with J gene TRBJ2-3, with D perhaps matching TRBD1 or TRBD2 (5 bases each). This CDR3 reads CARKVGVTDTQYF. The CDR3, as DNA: TGTGCCAGAAAGGTGGGGGTGACAGATACGCAGTATTTT.